Shown below are 19 T cell receptor beta chains from a single sample sequenced in a study of T cell clonality in common variable immunodeficiency. General study results and limits: Fewer deletions and N-nucleotide insertions were reportedly seen in common variable immunodeficiency TCR beta sequences.

No antigens are known for them. Data came from immunoSEQ multiplex PCR; TCRdb stores just in-frame clones and leaves some out. The record shows about 35,000 clones for this sample, with no singletons present. The sample taken for sequencing was peripheral blood mononuclear cells. Source of these receptors: a human donor with common variable immunodeficiency.

The sample holds many counts of this clone. Read coverage stops 3 residues before the CDR3 terminus; the germline J gene supplies the remainder. The sample holds other DNA sequences that translate to the same CDR3. This rearrangement joins TRBV20-1 to TRBJ2-3; 8 bases are shared with TRBD2. Per germline, CDR1 DFQATT and CDR2 SNEGSKA (reference sequence). The CDR3 runs 11 residues. Germline trimming cut 6 bases from V and 6 bases from J; bases unmatched to any gene: 2. The CDR3 bases that were read are TGCAGTGCCGGGAGGGGTGATACG. Amino acids: CSAGRGDT. The CDR3, in full, reads CSAGRGDTQYF.

This clone has at least ten counts. The CDR3 goes on 3 residues after the read ends, and that part is filled in from the germline J gene. The chain couples TRBV30 to TRBJ2-2; no firm D call. The CDR3 has 13 residues. Trimming took 2 bases from V and 1 from J, leaving 5 bases between them. The germline V gene has CDR1 GTSNPN and CDR2 SVGIG (reference sequence). The CDR3 sequence is CAWSLGNTGELFF. Incomplete CDR3 DNA: TGTGCCTGGAGTCTAGGGAACACCGGGGAG.

This clone has only a few counts. This chain's CDR3 is CASSKGETQYF. Incomplete CDR3 DNA: TGTGCCAGCAGCAAAGGAGAGACC. This chain joins TRBV7-9 and TRBJ2-5; unclear D gene. Coverage ceases 3 residues before the CDR3 finishes, and the germline J gene fills in the end. The CDR3 has 11 amino acids. Per germline, CDR1 SEHNR and CDR2 FQNEAQ (reference sequence). Trimming removed 5 bases at V and 4 bases at J, with 5 bases between. The full variable domain, its missing parts supplied by reference TRBV7-9 and TRBJ2-5, is DTGVSQNPRHKITKRGQNVTFRCDPISEHNRLYWYRQTLGQGPEFLTYFQNEAQLEKSRLLSDRFSAERPKGSFSTLEIQRTEQGDSAMYLCASSKGETQYFGPGTRLLVL.

This clone came up many times. Read data end 3 residues before the CDR3 end; the end is taken from the germline J gene. V gene TRBV20-1 combines with J gene TRBJ2-1; TRBD1 matches 10 bases. In germline, CDR1 is DFQATT, CDR2 SNEGSKA (reference sequence). The CDR3 spans 15 residues. Trimming took 6 bases from V and 9 from J; bases not matched to a gene: 14. The CDR3 bases that were read are TGCAGTGCCCCGGGACAGGGGAGTACTTTTGGTGAG. As protein: CSAPGQGSTFGE. In full, the CDR3 is CSAPGQGSTFGEQFF.

This clone was observed a few times. The read ends 3 residues early relative to the CDR3; the germline J gene fills the gap. This rearrangement joins TRBV7-8 to TRBJ1-4, with D maybe TRBD1 (5 bases). This CDR3 comprises 16 residues. The V end lost 5 bases, the J end lost 8 bases, and 21 bases lay between the germline ends. CDR1 SGHVS and CDR2 FQNEAQ come from the germline V gene. CDR3 DNA, as far as it was read: TGTGCCAGCAGCACTATCGCCATGGGGCTTGGAGAAAAA. It codes for CASSTIAMGLGEK. The full CDR3 reads CASSTIAMGLGEKLFF.

This clone showed up many times. The read gets to within 3 residues of the CDR3 end, and the germline J gene fills in the rest. The chain joins TRBV14 to TRBJ2-1, with 14 bases lining up with TRBD2. Germline V lookup: CDR1 SGHDN, CDR2 FVKESK. The CDR3 spans 17 residues. The V gene end was trimmed by 3 bases and the J gene end by 0 bases; junction bases not matched to a gene: 1. The DNA read from the CDR3 is TGTGCCAGCAGCCACGGGACTAGCGGGAGCTCCTACAATGAG. This gives the protein CASSHGTSGSSYNE. The full CDR3 sequence reads CASSHGTSGSSYNEQFF.

This clone was recorded many times. The read gets to within 3 residues of the CDR3 end, and the germline J gene fills in the rest. This chain uses TRBV19 with TRBJ1-5; 7 nucleotides align to TRBD1. The J segment lost 0 bases and the V segment lost 6 bases, leaving 14 bases of the junction unmatched. CDR3 size: 18 residues. From germline, CDR1 is LNHDA and CDR2 SQIVND (reference sequence). The CDR3 here is CASRPTPGGGFSNQPQHF. The covered CDR3 bases are TGTGCCAGTAGGCCGACCCCTGGAGGGGGCTTTAGCAATCAGCCC.

In its sample, this clone was seen a few times. The read terminates 3 residues ahead of where the CDR3 ends, so the germline J gene completes it. The V and J genes are TRBV5-4 and TRBJ1-6, with D maybe TRBD1 (5 bases). Trimming removed 3 bases from V and 4 bases from J, with 11 bases in between. The CDR3 is 15 residues long. Per the germline V gene, CDR1 is SGHNT and CDR2 is YYREEE (reference sequence). CDR3 in amino acids: CASSYRGGYNSPLHF. The CDR3 bases that were read are TGTGCCAGCAGCTATCGTGGGGGGTATAATTCACCC.

This clone has a handful of counts. The read ends 3 residues shy of where the CDR3 ends; the end is completed using the germline J gene. This chain connects TRBV19 to TRBJ2-3; 13 bases align to TRBD2. CDR1 and CDR2 (germline): LNHDA, SQIVND (reference sequence). With V trimmed by 6 bases and J by 8 bases, 5 bases remained unmatched. This CDR3 comprises 14 residues. The CDR3 sequence: CASSRTSGSSTQYF. The covered CDR3 bases are TGTGCCAGTAGCCGGACTAGCGGGAGCTCTACG.

This clone was found many times. The CDR3 extends 3 residues past the end of the read, so its final part is completed from the germline J gene. This chain joins TRBV18 and TRBJ1-1; 7 nucleotides match TRBD1. CDR1 KGHSH and CDR2 LQKENI come from the germline V gene. This CDR3 comprises 14 residues. J was trimmed by 3 bases and V by 6 bases; bases with no gene match: 7. Partial CDR3 DNA: TGTGCCAGCTCGCCCTTGCAGGGGGACACTGAA. Its translation is CASSPLQGDTE. The full CDR3 reads CASSPLQGDTEAFF.

This clone was counted many times. The read ends 3 residues before the CDR3 terminus; that terminus is restored from the germline J gene. The chain recombines TRBV13 with TRBJ2-7; 11 bases are a match to TRBD2. The length of the CDR3 is 20 residues. Germline-derived CDR1 and CDR2 are PRHDT and FYEKMQ (reference sequence). After removal of 5 bases from V and 1 base from J, the junction contained 19 bases not matched to a gene. CDR3 bases read: TGTGCCAGCAGCCCCATATTACTAGCGGGAGATCCGGGCCGTTCCTACGAG. It codes for CASSPILLAGDPGRSYE. The CDR3, in full, reads CASSPILLAGDPGRSYEQYF.

This clone was observed at least ten times. CDR3 DNA, as far as it was read: TGCAGTGCTAGAGGGACAGGGCCGGGGTCACCC. This sequence encodes CSARGTGPGSP. The full CDR3 reads CSARGTGPGSPLHF. The chain has TRBV20-1 and TRBJ1-6, with TRBD1 matching 8 bases. The read falls 3 residues short of the CDR3 end, and the missing part is taken from the germline J gene. This CDR3 has 14 amino acids. Germline CDR1 and CDR2: DFQATT and SNEGSKA (reference sequence). V lost 1 base and J lost 10; bases outside the gene matches: 6.

On this clone: The read stops 3 residues short of the end of the CDR3; the missing end is completed from the germline J gene. The chain employs TRBV6-1 and TRBJ1-6; D is uncertain. Germline V gene sequence: CDR1 MNHNS, CDR2 SASEGT. The CDR3 sequence is 13 residues long. The part of the CDR3 DNA that was read is TGTGCCAGCAGTGGTTTTGCCCTGGCAACC. Translated: CASSGFALAT. In full, the CDR3 is CASSGFALATLHF.

This clone was counted ten times or more. The observed sequence ends 3 residues before the CDR3 terminus, with the missing tail filled in from the germline J gene. The V gene is TRBV29-1, the J gene TRBJ2-7; 11 bases are shared with TRBD1. The junction had 3 bases not matched to a gene; V was cut back by 4 bases and J by 4 bases. This CDR3 is built from 13 residues. The germline CDR1 and CDR2 sequences are SQVTM and ANQGSEA. The CDR3 bases that were read are TGCAGCGTTGGGGACAGGGGGTTATACGAG. It codes for CSVGDRGLYE. The CDR3 reads in full as CSVGDRGLYEQYF.

A few counts support this clone. CDR3 region: CARGQDRELFF. The sequenced CDR3 bases are TGTGCCAGGGGACAGGACCGGGAG. The chain links TRBV19 to TRBJ2-2, with TRBD1 identical over 8 bases. The read halts 3 residues ahead of the CDR3 end, with the missing end drawn from the germline J gene. Trimming removed 9 bases from V and 9 bases from J; junction bases left unmatched: 3. The germline V gene encodes CDR1 LNHDA and CDR2 SQIVND (reference sequence). The CDR3 has 11 residues.

This clone was counted a few times. Read coverage stops 3 residues before the CDR3 terminus; the germline J gene supplies the remainder. V usage is TRBV20-1 and J usage is TRBJ1-1; weak D call: TRBD1 (5 bases). Germline V gene lookup returns CDR1 DFQATT and CDR2 SNEGSKA (reference sequence). The CDR3 is 12 residues long. The germline V and J ends were trimmed by 0 bases and 4 bases, with 6 bases remaining between them. Incomplete CDR3 DNA: TGCAGTGCTAGAGAGGGGGGCACTGAA. Residues: CSAREGGTE. The full CDR3 is CSAREGGTEAFF.

Only a few counts were recorded for this clone. Coverage ceases 3 residues before the CDR3 finishes, and the germline J gene fills in the end. The chain has TRBV5-5 and TRBJ2-7; TRBD1 aligns across 7 bases. Germline CDR1 SGHKS, CDR2 YYEKEE (reference sequence). The trim removed 4 bases at V and 5 bases at J, leaving 6 bases unmatched. This CDR3 has 13 amino acids. Incomplete CDR3 DNA: TGTGCCAGCAGCGCCCGACAGGGCCACGAG. Translating gives CASSARQGHE. From start to end, the CDR3 is CASSARQGHEQYF.

In this sample, this clone turned up a few times. The read terminates 3 residues ahead of where the CDR3 ends, so the germline J gene completes it. V is TRBV19 and J is TRBJ2-7; D possibly corresponds to TRBD2 (6 bases). V shed 5 bases and J shed 0 bases, with 11 bases lying between them. CDR1 is LNHDA and CDR2 is SQIVND in the germline V gene (reference sequence). The CDR3 is made up of 14 amino acids. The CDR3 loop reads CASSGGAPSYEQYF. The sequenced part of the CDR3 DNA is TGTGCCAGTAGTGGCGGGGCTCCCTCCTACGAG.

In regard to this clone: The observed sequence ends 3 residues before the CDR3 terminus, with the missing tail filled in from the germline J gene. The chain joins TRBV23-1 to TRBJ2-5; the D gene is possibly TRBD1 (6 bases). TRBV23-1 is treated as an ORF (open reading frame) with a function not yet certain. CDR3 length: 16 residues. V was trimmed by 4 bases and J by 4 bases, leaving 19 bases between them. The CDR3 reads CASSPSRTGPLETQYF. CDR3 bases read: TGCGCCAGCAGTCCCTCGAGAACAGGGCCCCTAGAGACC.